Below are 15 T cell receptor beta chains sequenced from a single sample in a study of T cells in narcolepsy. Measured with immunoSEQ multiplex PCR; TCRdb has only the in-frame clones, and not every one. This table holds around 31,000 clones, over 80% found once. The sequencing input was CD45RA- memory CD4+ T cells from PBMCs. The source of these receptors is a human donor with narcolepsy.

The J gene is TRBJ1-6, the V gene TRBV4-2, with TRBD1 matching 8 bases. V shed 3 bases, J shed 9 bases, and the junction held 4 bases outside the gene matches. Looked up from germline, CDR1 is LGHNA and CDR2 is YNFKEQ. This CDR3 has 14 residues. In nucleotides, the CDR3 is TGTGCCAGCAGCCAGGGACAGGAGAGTTCACCCCTCCACTTT. Translation: CASSQGQESSPLHF.

The rearrangement joins TRBV6-1 to TRBJ1-1; D may be TRBD1 (5 bases). Germline values: CDR1 MNHNS, CDR2 SASEGT. Trimming removed 4 bases at V and 0 bases at J, with 12 bases between. CDR3 size: 15 residues. In DNA, the CDR3 is TGTGCCAGCAGTGCCACCAGGGCGGTGAACACTGAAGCTTTCTTT. Translating it yields CASSATRAVNTEAFF.

This clone is labeled medium-sized (0.01 to 0.1%). Other DNA sequences in the same sample also yield this CDR3. The V and J genes are TRBV10-2 and TRBJ1-5; D call uncertain. The CDR3 is 14 residues long. Germline V gene sequence: CDR1 WSHSY, CDR2 SAAADI. V gave up 0 bases and J gave up 3 bases, with 6 bases separating them. The CDR3 reads CASSESGLNQPQHF. CDR3 sequence (DNA): TGCGCCAGCAGTGAGTCTGGGCTCAATCAGCCCCAGCATTTT.

The chain links TRBV5-5 to TRBJ1-5, with D maybe TRBD1 (6 bases). V lost 3 bases and J 7 bases, leaving 20 bases between the germline ends. Germline CDR1 and CDR2: SGHKS and YYEKEE (reference sequence). The CDR3 covers 16 residues. In DNA, the CDR3 is TGTGCCAGCAGCTCGCTACAGGGAGGGGGAGGACAGCCCCAGCATTTT. Protein sequence: CASSSLQGGGGQPQHF.

V is TRBV19 and J is TRBJ2-7; 12 bases agree with TRBD2. This CDR3 comprises 15 residues. V shed 5 bases and J 2 bases; nucleotides not matched to a gene: 4. CDR1 and CDR2 from the germline V gene are LNHDA and SQIVND (reference sequence). The CDR3 sequence is CASSSGTSGPYEQYF. The CDR3 nucleotides read TGTGCCAGTAGTTCAGGGACTAGCGGGCCCTACGAGCAGTACTTC.

In the case of this clone: In the same sample, other DNA sequences code for this CDR3. The DNA of the CDR3 is TGTGCTAGTGGTTTGGTACAAATGCCAGGGCGGGGCTACACCTTC. Translated: CASGLVQMPGRGYTF. V gene TRBV12-5 combines with J gene TRBJ1-2; a possible D gene is TRBD1 (5 bases). Germline V gives CDR1 LGHNT, CDR2 FRNRAP. The CDR3 spans 15 residues. V gave up 0 bases and J gave up 8 bases, with 16 bases separating them.

The CDR3 bases are TGCGCCAGCAACCCCGAGGGGGCCCGAACTGAAGCTTTCTTT. As protein: CASNPEGARTEAFF. The chain uses TRBV5-1 and TRBJ1-1; the match to TRBD1 covers 7 bases. V trimming: 6 bases; J trimming: 5 bases; junction bases outside the gene matches: 10. CDR3 length: 14 amino acids. Germline CDR1 and CDR2: SGHRS and YFSETQ.

The chain joins TRBV6-5 to TRBJ1-1; D not certain. The CDR3 runs to 13 residues. CDR1 and CDR2 from the germline V gene are MNHEY and SVGAGI. Deletions cut 0 bases from V and 5 bases from J, with 7 bases between. The CDR3 sequence is CASSYSARTEAFF. Written as DNA, the CDR3 is TGTGCCAGCAGTTACTCGGCGAGGACTGAAGCTTTCTTT.

The chain joins TRBV28 to TRBJ1-1; 7 bases map to TRBD1. Germline V gene sequence: CDR1 MDHEN, CDR2 SYDVKM. CDR3 size: 14 residues. J gave up 1 base and V 6 bases, and 5 bases lay outside the gene matches. In DNA form, the CDR3 reads TGTGCCAGCAGCCTACAGGGGCAGAACACTGAAGCTTTCTTT. Translation: CASSLQGQNTEAFF.

This clone was seen a single time. The chain combines TRBV11-2 with TRBJ2-2; D perhaps matches TRBD1 (6 bases). The CDR3 sequence is 19 residues long. Germline loops: CDR1 SGHAT, CDR2 FQNNGV. V was clipped by 4 bases and J by 0 bases, with 21 bases between them. CDR3 in amino acids: CASSWGRGREPANTGELFF. The CDR3 DNA is TGTGCCAGCAGCTGGGGCAGGGGACGAGAGCCAGCGAACACCGGGGAGCTGTTTTTT. Variable domain in full (rest from reference TRBV11-2 and TRBJ2-2): EAGVAQSPRYKIIEKRQSVAFWCNPISGHATLYWYQQILGQGPKLLIQFQNNGVVDDSQLPKDRFSAERLKGVDSTLKIQPAKLEDSAVYLCASSWGRGREPANTGELFFGEGSRLTVL.

The chain carries TRBV2 and TRBJ1-5, with D unresolved. Germline V lookup: CDR1 SNHLY, CDR2 FYNNEI. V was shortened by 8 bases and J by 5 bases, with 13 bases between the two germline ends. This CDR3 region has 13 residues. CDR3 in DNA: TGTGCCAGCCGACGGCAGAGAGATCAGCCCCAGCATTTT. It specifies CASRRQRDQPQHF.

The CDR3 sequence: CAWSPPGTGRGYTF. In nucleotides, the CDR3 is TGTGCCTGGAGTCCGCCCGGGACAGGGAGGGGCTACACCTTC. The V gene is TRBV30, the J gene TRBJ1-2; TRBD1 matches 9 bases. Germline values: CDR1 GTSNPN, CDR2 SVGIG (reference sequence). V lost 2 bases and J lost 8; bases outside the gene matches: 9. The CDR3 is 14 amino acids.

The V and J genes are TRBV14 and TRBJ2-5, with D perhaps matching TRBD2 (5 bases). Germline V gene data show CDR1 as SGHDN and CDR2 as FVKESK. The V gene lost 1 base and the J gene lost 5 bases, with 11 bases spanning the gap. This CDR3 region has 14 residues. The CDR3 loop reads CASSQVRGSETQYF. CDR3 nucleotides: TGTGCCAGCAGCCAAGTCCGGGGTAGCGAGACCCAGTACTTC.

V and J are TRBV29-1 and TRBJ2-5; no definite D call. Gene TRBJ2-7 matches the end of the DNA better, so the J call may be wrong. The CDR3 consists of 13 residues. Germline CDR1 and CDR2: SQVTM and ANQGSEA. The chain's CDR3 is CSVEAPASYEQYF. CDR3 in DNA: TGCAGCGTTGAAGCTCCAGCTTCCTACGAGCAGTACTTC.

A single count supports this clone. V usage is TRBV11-3 and J usage is TRBJ2-1; D might be TRBD1 (5 bases). The V end lost 7 bases, the J end lost 6 bases, and 16 bases lay between the germline ends. CDR1 is SGHNT, CDR2 YENEEA, per germline. This CDR3 spans 14 amino acids. The CDR3 nucleotides are TGTGCCAGCAAGGGGCAGTCAGGGTTCAATGAGCAGTTCTTC. Amino acid sequence: CASKGQSGFNEQFF.